This T cell receptor (beta chain) is from a study of T cell responses to AZD1222 COVID-19 vaccine. Study-wide points: Donors were mostly white British, more females; clonal diversity possibly underestimated. There were repertoire samples only from the period after the peak T cell response. The CD4 TCRs associated with vaccination extended across spike and predominated at 160-218 and 743-854.

The assay was immunoSEQ multiplex PCR, and TCRdb's table has in-frame clones only and misses some. The table records about 150,000 clones, 90% of them present only once. Germline CDR1 SGHRS, CDR2 YFSETQ. This CDR3 has 13 residues. Trimming took 4 bases from V and 5 from J, leaving 12 bases between them. A word on this clone: Its antigen is as yet unknown.

The chain carries TRBV5-1 and TRBJ2-5, with D perhaps TRBD2 (6 bases). The TCR sequence derives from an adult in good health. This specimen consisted of peripheral blood, obtained on day 0 of AZD1222 vaccination. The CDR3 DNA is TGCGCCAGCAGCGCGGGGACCGGGGAGACCCAGTACTTC. Translated, it gives CASSAGTGETQYF.